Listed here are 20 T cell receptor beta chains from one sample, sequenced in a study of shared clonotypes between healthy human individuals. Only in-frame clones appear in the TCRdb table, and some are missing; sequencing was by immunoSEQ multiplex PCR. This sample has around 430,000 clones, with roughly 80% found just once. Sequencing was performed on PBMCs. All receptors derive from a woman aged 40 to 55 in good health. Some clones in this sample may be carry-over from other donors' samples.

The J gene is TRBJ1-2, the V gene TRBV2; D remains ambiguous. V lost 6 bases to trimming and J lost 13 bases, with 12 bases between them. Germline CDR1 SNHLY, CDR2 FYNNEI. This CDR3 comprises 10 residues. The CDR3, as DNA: TGTGCCAGCAGAGAGTATTTGGCCACCTTC. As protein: CASREYLATF.

The CDR3 DNA follows: TGTGCCAGCAGTTACACACGGGCCCAAGAGACCCAGTACTTC. This codes for CASSYTRAQETQYF. The J gene is TRBJ2-5, the V gene TRBV6-6; D call uncertain. The CDR3 extends over 14 amino acids. Germline-derived CDR1 and CDR2 are MNHNY and SVGAGI (reference sequence). The V end was cut by 2 bases, the J end by 1 base, with 8 bases between.

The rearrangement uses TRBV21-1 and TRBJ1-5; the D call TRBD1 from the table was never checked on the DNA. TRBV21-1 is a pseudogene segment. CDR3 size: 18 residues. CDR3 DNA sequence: TGTGCCAGCAGCAAACTTTTGCAGGGTGCTCAGGCCTATCAGCCCCAGCATTTT. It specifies CASSKLLQGAQAYQPQHF.

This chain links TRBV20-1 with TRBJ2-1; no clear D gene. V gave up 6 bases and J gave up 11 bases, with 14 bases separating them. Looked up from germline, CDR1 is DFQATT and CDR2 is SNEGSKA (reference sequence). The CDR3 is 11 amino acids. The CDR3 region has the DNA TGCAGTGCGTTGGGGTTGTCGAAGCAGTTCTTC. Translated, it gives CSALGLSKQFF.

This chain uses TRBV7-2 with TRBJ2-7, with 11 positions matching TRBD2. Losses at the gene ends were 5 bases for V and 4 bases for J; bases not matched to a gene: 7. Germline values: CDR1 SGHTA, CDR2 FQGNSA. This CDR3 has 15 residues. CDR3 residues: CASSAPGLADYEQYF. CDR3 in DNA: TGTGCCAGCAGCGCACCGGGACTAGCGGATTACGAGCAGTACTTC.

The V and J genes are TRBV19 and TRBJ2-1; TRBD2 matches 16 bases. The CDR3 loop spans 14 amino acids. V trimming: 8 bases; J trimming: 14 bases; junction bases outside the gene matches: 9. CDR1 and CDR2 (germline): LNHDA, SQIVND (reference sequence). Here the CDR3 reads CASAGTSGRARKFF. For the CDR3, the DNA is TGTGCCAGTGCCGGGACTAGCGGGAGGGCCCGGAAGTTCTTC.

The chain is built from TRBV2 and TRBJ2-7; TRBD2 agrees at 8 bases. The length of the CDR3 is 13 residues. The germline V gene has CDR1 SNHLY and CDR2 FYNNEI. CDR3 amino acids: CASRRGVSYEQYF. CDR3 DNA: TGTGCTTCCCGGCGGGGGGTTTCCTACGAGCAGTACTTC.

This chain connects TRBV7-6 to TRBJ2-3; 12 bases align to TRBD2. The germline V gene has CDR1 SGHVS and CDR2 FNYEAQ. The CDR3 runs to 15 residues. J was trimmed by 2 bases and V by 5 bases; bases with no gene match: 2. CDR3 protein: CASSGTSGFTDTQYF. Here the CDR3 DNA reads TGTGCCAGCAGCGGGACTAGCGGGTTCACAGATACGCAGTATTTT.

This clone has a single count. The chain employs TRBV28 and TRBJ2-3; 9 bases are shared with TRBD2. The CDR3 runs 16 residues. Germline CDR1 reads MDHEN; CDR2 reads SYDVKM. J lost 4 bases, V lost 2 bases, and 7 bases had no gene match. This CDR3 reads CASSLGLAWGADTQYF. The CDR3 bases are TGTGCCAGCAGTTTAGGACTAGCGTGGGGGGCAGATACGCAGTATTTT.

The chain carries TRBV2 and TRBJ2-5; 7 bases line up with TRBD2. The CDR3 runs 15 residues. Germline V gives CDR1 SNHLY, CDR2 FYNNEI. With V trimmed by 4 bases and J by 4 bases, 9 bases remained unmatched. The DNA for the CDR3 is TGTGCCAGCAGTGCCCCCTGGGCGGGAGTAGAGACCCAGTACTTC. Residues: CASSAPWAGVETQYF. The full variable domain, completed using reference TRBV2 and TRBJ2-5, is EPEVTQTPSHQVTQMGQEVILRCVPISNHLYFYWYRQILGQKVEFLVSFYNNEISEKSEIFDDQFSVERPDGSNFTLKIRSTKLEDSAMYFCASSAPWAGVETQYFGPGTRLLVL.

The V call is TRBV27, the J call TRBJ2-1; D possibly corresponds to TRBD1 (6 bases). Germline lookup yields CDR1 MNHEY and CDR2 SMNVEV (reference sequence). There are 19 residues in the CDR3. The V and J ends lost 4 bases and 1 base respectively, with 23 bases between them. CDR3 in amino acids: CASSSLTNRVRGSYNEQFF. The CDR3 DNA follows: TGTGCCAGCAGTTCCCTTACAAACAGGGTACGCGGATCCTACAATGAGCAGTTCTTC.

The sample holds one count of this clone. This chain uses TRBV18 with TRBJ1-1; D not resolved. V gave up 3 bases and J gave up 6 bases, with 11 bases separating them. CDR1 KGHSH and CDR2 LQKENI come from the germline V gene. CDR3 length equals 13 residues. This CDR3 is CASSPPSVSEAFF. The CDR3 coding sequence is TGTGCCAGCTCACCCCCCTCGGTCTCTGAAGCTTTCTTT.

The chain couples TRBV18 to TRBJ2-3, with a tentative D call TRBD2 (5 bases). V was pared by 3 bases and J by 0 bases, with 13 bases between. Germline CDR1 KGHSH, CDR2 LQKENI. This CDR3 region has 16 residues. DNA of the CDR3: TGTGCCAGCTCACCCCCCGAGGGAGTTAGCACAGATACGCAGTATTTT. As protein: CASSPPEGVSTDTQYF.

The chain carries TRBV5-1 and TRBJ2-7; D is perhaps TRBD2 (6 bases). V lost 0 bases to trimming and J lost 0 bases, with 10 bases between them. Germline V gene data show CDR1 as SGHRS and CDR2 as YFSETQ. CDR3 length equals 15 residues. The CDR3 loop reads CASSLAPGGSYEQYF. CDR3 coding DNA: TGCGCCAGCAGCTTGGCCCCCGGGGGCTCCTACGAGCAGTACTTC.

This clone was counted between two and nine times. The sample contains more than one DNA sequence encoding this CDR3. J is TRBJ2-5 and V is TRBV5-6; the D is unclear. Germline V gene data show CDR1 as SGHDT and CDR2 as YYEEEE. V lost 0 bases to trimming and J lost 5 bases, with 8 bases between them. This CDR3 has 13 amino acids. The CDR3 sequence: CASSLAGSETQYF. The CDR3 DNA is TGTGCCAGCAGCTTGGCTGGGTCGGAGACCCAGTACTTC.

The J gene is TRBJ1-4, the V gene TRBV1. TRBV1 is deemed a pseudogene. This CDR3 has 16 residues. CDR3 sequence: CTSSQELRTNYEKLFF. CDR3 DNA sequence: TGCACCAGCAGCCAAGAACTCCGGACGAACTATGAAAAACTGTTTTTT.

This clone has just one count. CDR3 coding DNA: TGCGCCAGCAGCTCGACAGGGGGCTCCTACGAGCAGTACTTC. As protein: CASSSTGGSYEQYF. The chain combines TRBV5-1 with TRBJ2-7; TRBD1 matches at 9 bases. The germline CDR1 and CDR2 sequences are SGHRS and YFSETQ. The CDR3 is 14 residues long. The V and J ends lost 3 bases and 0 bases, in that order; junction bases with no gene match: 1.

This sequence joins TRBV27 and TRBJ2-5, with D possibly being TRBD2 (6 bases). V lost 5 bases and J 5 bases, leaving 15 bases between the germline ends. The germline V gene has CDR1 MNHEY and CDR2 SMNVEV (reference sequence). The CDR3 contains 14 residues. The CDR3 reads CASSTYGDLETQYF. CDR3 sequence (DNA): TGTGCCAGCAGTACCTACGGGGACTTGGAGACCCAGTACTTC.

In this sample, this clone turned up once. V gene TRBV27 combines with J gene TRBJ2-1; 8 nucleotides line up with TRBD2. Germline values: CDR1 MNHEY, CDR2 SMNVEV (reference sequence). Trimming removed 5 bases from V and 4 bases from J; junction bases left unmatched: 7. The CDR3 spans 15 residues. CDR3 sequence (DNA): TGTGCCAGCAGTCTTAGCGGGACTGGATACAATGAGCAGTTCTTC. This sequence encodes CASSLSGTGYNEQFF.

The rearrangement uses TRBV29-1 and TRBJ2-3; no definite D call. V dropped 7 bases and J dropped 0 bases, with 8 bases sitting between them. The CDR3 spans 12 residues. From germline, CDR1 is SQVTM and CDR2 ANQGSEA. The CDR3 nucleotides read TGCAGCGGCGCTACGAGCACAGATACGCAGTATTTT. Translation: CSGATSTDTQYF.